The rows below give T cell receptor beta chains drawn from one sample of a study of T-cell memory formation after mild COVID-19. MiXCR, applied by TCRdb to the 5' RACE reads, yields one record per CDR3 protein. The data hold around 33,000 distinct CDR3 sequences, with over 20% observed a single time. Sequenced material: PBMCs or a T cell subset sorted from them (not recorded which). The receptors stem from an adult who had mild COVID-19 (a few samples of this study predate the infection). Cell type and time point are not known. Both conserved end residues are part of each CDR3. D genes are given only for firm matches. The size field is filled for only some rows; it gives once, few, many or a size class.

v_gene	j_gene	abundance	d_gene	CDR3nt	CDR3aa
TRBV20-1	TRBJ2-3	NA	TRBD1	TGCAGTGCTAGAGATCGGAGACAGGGTACAGATACGCAGTATTTT	CSARDRRQGTDTQYF
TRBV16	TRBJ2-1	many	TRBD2	TGTGCCAGCAGTCCGGTAGGACTAGCGGGAATAAGTGAGCAGTTCTTC	CASSPVGLAGISEQFF
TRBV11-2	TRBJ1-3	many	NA	TGTGCCAGCAGCTTAGTCAGTGGCTCTGGAAACACCATATATTTT	CASSLVSGSGNTIYF
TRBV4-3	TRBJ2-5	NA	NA	TGCGCCAGCAGCCAAGCCATAGGGGAAACCCAAGAGACCCAGTACTTC	CASSQAIGETQETQYF
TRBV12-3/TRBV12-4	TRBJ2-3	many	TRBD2	TGTGCCAGCAGTTTAAGGACTAGCGGCACAGATACGCAGTATTTT	CASSLRTSGTDTQYF
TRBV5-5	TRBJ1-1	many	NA	TGTGCCAGCAGCTTCGGGGGGCCCACTGAAGCTTTCTTT	CASSFGGPTEAFF
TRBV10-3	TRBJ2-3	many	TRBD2	TGTGCCATCAGTGAGCACAGCGGGAGGGCCTCGGCAGATACGCAGTATTTT	CAISEHSGRASADTQYF
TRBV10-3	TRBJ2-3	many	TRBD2	TGTGCCATCAAGGGGACTAGCGGGGCCGGAGATACGCAGTATTTT	CAIKGTSGAGDTQYF
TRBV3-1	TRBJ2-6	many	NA	TGTGCCAGCAGCCGGTCGTCTGGGGCCAACGTCCTGACTTTC	CASSRSSGANVLTF
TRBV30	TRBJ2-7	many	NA	TGTGCCTGGAGGCTCGGGGGAGGCCGGAACGAGCAGTACTTC	CAWRLGGGRNEQYF
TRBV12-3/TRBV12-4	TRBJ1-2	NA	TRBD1	TGTGCCAGCAGTTCGACAGGGGGCAACTATGGCTACACCTTC	CASSSTGGNYGYTF
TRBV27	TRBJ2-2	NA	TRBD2	TGTGCCAGCAGTCTGTCCGGACTAGCGGGAGTTATCGGGGAGCTGTTTTTT	CASSLSGLAGVIGELFF
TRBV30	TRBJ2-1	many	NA	TGTGCCTGGAGTGTATTTAGCGAAAAAGATGACTACAATGAGCAGTTCTTC	CAWSVFSEKDDYNEQFF
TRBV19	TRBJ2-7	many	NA	TGTGCCAGTAGTCCCGGGGCCTACGAGCAGTACTTC	CASSPGAYEQYF
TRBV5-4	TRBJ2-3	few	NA	TGTGCCAGCAGCTTAAACCCCATCCCCACAGATACGCAGTATTTT	CASSLNPIPTDTQYF
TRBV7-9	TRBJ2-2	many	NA	TGTGCCAGCAGCTCCGGGGACTACACCGGGGAGCTGTTTTTT	CASSSGDYTGELFF
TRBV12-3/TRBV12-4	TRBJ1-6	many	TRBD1	TGTGCCAGCAGGGGGACAGGGGGAGCACCCCTCCACTTT	CASRGTGGAPLHF
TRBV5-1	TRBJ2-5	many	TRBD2	TGCGCCAGCAGCCTCCAGACTAGCGGGGGGTCAGAGACCCAGTACTTC	CASSLQTSGGSETQYF
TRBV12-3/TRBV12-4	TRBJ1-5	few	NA	TGTGCCAGCAGTTTAAGACAGACCAATCAGCCCCAGCATTTT	CASSLRQTNQPQHF
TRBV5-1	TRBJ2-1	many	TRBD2	TGCGCCAGCAGCTTGGAAAATCTAGCGGGGGCGTACAATGAGCAGTTCTTC	CASSLENLAGAYNEQFF
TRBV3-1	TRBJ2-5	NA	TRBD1	TGTGCCAGCAGCCCAGGAGGGACAGGGGGCCCAGAGACCCAGTACTTC	CASSPGGTGGPETQYF
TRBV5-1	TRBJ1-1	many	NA	TGCGCCAGCAGCTTGGATGCACACAACATGAACACTGAAGCTTTCTTT	CASSLDAHNMNTEAFF
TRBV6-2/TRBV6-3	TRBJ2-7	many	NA	TGTGCCAGCCAGAGGGGGGGTCTCCCCTACGAGCAGTACTTC	CASQRGGLPYEQYF
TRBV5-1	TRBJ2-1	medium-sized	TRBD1	TGCGCCAGCAGCTCCGGGACAGGTTCCTACAATGAGCAGTTCTTC	CASSSGTGSYNEQFF
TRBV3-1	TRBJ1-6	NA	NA	TGTGCCAGCAGCCAGTTAACCGGGACGGTATCACCCCTCCACTTT	CASSQLTGTVSPLHF
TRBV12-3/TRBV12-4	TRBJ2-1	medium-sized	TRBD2	TGTGCCAGCAGTTTAAAAACTAGCGGGAGACCCAATGAGCAGTTCTTC	CASSLKTSGRPNEQFF
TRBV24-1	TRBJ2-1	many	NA	TGTGCCACCAGTGATTCAACCTGGCAGCAGAACAATGAGCAGTTCTTC	CATSDSTWQQNNEQFF
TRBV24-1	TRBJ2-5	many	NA	TGTGCCACCGGAGGGAGAGGGCAAGAGACCCAGTACTTC	CATGGRGQETQYF
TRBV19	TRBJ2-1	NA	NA	TGTGCCAGTAGTATCAGCGACCTCTCCTACAATGAGCAGTTCTTC	CASSISDLSYNEQFF
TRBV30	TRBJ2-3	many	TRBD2	TGTGCCTGGAGTATGGCTAGCGGGAGATCAGATACGCAGTATTTT	CAWSMASGRSDTQYF
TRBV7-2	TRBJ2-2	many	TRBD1	TGTGCCAGCCCCGGGACAGGGAAAGCCGGGGAGCTGTTTTTT	CASPGTGKAGELFF
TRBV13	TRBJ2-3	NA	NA	TGTGCCAGCAGCCTCCCCTGGGCGGATACGCAGTATTTT	CASSLPWADTQYF
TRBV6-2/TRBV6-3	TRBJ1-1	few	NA	TGTGCCAGCAGTTACGGACAGAACACTGAAGCTTTCTTT	CASSYGQNTEAFF
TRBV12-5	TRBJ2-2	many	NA	TGTGCTAGTGGTCCCCATGGAGGGGGAGGCACCGGGGAGCTGTTTTTT	CASGPHGGGGTGELFF
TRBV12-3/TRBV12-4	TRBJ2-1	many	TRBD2	TGTGCCAGCAGTTTAGACGGGGGGAGGTACAATGAGCAGTTCTTC	CASSLDGGRYNEQFF
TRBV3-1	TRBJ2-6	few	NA	TGTGCCAGCAGCCAGAGGGGGGCCGGGGCCAACGTCCTGACTTTC	CASSQRGAGANVLTF
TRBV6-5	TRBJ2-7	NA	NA	TGTGCCAGCAGTTACTCGTTCCTAGGGACCGACGAGCAGTACTTC	CASSYSFLGTDEQYF
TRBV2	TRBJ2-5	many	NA	TGTGCCAGCAGTGAATCTGAAAAGAGACGACAGTACTTC	CASSESEKRRQYF
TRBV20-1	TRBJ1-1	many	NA	TGCAGTGCCCTGCGGGGGTATAGATACACTGAAGCTTTCTTT	CSALRGYRYTEAFF
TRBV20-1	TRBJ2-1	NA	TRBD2	TGCAGTGCTAGCGGACTAGCGGCCTACAATGAGCAGTTCTTC	CSASGLAAYNEQFF
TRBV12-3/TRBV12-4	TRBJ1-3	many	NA	TGTGCCAGCAGTTCCACCAATCCAGGGCAGGCTGGAAACACCATATATTTT	CASSSTNPGQAGNTIYF
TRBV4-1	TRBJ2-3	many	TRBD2	TGCGCCAGCAGCCAAGGACTAGCGGCCAACCATATGGGAGATACGCAGTATTTT	CASSQGLAANHMGDTQYF
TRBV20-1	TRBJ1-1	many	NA	TGCAGTGCTAGGCGGGGATCTGAAGCTTTCTTT	CSARRGSEAFF
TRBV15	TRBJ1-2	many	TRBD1	TGTGCCACCAGCAGAGATCGGACAGGAATACTCTATGGCTACACCTTC	CATSRDRTGILYGYTF
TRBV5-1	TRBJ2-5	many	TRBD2	TGCGCCAGCAGCTTCACTAGCGGAGTAGGAGAGACCCAGTACTTC	CASSFTSGVGETQYF
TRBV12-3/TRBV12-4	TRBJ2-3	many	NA	TGTGCCAGCAGACCCGACGGGGCTAGTCAGTATTTT	CASRPDGASQYF
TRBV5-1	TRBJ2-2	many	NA	TGCGCCAGCAGCTTGGTTGTGGCGAACACCGGGGAGCTGTTTTTT	CASSLVVANTGELFF
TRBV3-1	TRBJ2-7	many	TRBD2	TGTGCCAGCAGCCAACCGGGACTAGTGATTGACGAGCAGTACTTC	CASSQPGLVIDEQYF
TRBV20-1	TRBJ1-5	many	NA	TGCAGTGCTAGGCCGGGGGGCCCCAATCAGCCCCAGCATTTT	CSARPGGPNQPQHF
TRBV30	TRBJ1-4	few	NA	TGTGCCTGGGTCCCCCCGGCACGTGGGGGTGAAAAACTGTTTTTT	CAWVPPARGGEKLFF
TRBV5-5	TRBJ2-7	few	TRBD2	TGTGCCAGCAGCCCCCCGGGCGGGGGGACCCCCTACGAGCAGTACTTC	CASSPPGGGTPYEQYF
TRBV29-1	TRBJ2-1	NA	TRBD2	TGCAGCGTCCCGGCGGGAGCATACAATGAGCAGTTCTTC	CSVPAGAYNEQFF
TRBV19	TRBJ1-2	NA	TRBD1	TGTGCCAGTAGTATAATGGAGGGGGCAACCTATGGCTACACCTTC	CASSIMEGATYGYTF
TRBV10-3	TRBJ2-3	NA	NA	TGTGCCATCAGTGAAGGCCAGATTAGCACAGATACGCAGTATTTT	CAISEGQISTDTQYF
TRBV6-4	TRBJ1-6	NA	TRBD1	TGTGCCAGCAGTGCCGATCCGAGGACAGGTTTATCACCCCTCCACTTT	CASSADPRTGLSPLHF
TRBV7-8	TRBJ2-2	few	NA	TGTGCCAGCAGCTTAGTTTTAGGAGAGAGATCCGGGGAGCTGTTTTTT	CASSLVLGERSGELFF
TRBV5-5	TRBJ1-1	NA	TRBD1	TGTGCCAGCAGCATAAGACAGGGGGCGTTGGGCACTGAAGCTTTCTTT	CASSIRQGALGTEAFF
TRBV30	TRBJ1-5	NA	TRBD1	TGTGCCTGGAGCCCGACAGGGTGGGAGAAGCCCCAGCATTTT	CAWSPTGWEKPQHF
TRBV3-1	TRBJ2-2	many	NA	TGTGCCAGCAGCCAAGTAGAGGTTAGGGCCGGGGAGCTGTTTTTT	CASSQVEVRAGELFF
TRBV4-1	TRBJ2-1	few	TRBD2	TGCGCCAGCAGCCAGACCGGGGGGGGGGCCTACGAGCAGTTCTTC	CASSQTGGGAYEQFF